The rows below give T cell receptor beta chains drawn from one sample of a study of cytomegalovirus exposure and HLA in healthy donors. TCRdb's table, derived via immunoSEQ multiplex PCR, lists solely in-frame clones and lacks some. Recorded for this sample: some 120,000 clones. Material: PBMCs. These receptor sequences come from a man aged 35-49 years in good health and CMV-seropositive. Each CDR3 is given with its conserved first and last residue. The D gene is left open where the match is weak.

D gene,V gene,J gene,CDR3 protein,CDR3 DNA
-,TRBV29-1,TRBJ2-3,CSVEDRDRGLAGPGGTDTQYF,TGCAGCGTTGAAGATCGGGACAGGGGTCTAGCGGGACCTGGGGGCACAGATACGCAGTATTTT
TRBD1,TRBV7-6,TRBJ2-7,CASSPGQGRQYEQYF,TGTGCCAGCAGCCCCGGACAGGGTAGACAGTACGAGCAGTACTTC
-,TRBV29-1,TRBJ1-1,CSAAGGRGNTEAFF,TGCAGCGCTGCGGGAGGGCGAGGGAACACTGAAGCTTTCTTT
-,TRBV5-6,TRBJ1-1,CASSLGQATTEAFF,TGTGCCAGCAGCTTGGGACAGGCAACCACTGAAGCTTTCTTT
TRBD2,TRBV15,TRBJ2-7,CATSARSGTKAYEQYF,TGTGCCACCAGCGCTCGCTCCGGGACTAAGGCCTACGAGCAGTACTTC
-,TRBV28,TRBJ1-5,CASSSGDQPQHF,TGTGCCAGCAGCTCCGGGGATCAGCCCCAGCATTTT
TRBD1,TRBV28,TRBJ2-7,CASSPLQGYEQYF,TGTGCCAGCAGTCCTTTACAGGGGTACGAGCAGTACTTC
TRBD1,TRBV7-3,TRBJ1-2,CASSPTGQGSGYGYTF,TGTGCCAGCAGCCCCACGGGACAGGGAAGTGGCTATGGCTACACCTTC
TRBD1,TRBV25-1,TRBJ2-7,CASSATTGHYEQYF,TGTGCCAGCAGTGCAACGACAGGGCATTACGAGCAGTACTTC
-,TRBV21-1,TRBJ2-2,CASSKAMSRGTGFTGELFF,TGTGCCAGCAGCAAAGCAATGAGTCGTGGGACAGGGTTCACCGGGGAGCTGTTTTTT
-,TRBV28,TRBJ2-1,CASKVGISYNEQFF,TGTGCCAGCAAAGTCGGTATCTCCTACAATGAGCAGTTCTTC
-,TRBV9,TRBJ1-1,CASSVGGRQGVTNTEAFF,TGTGCCAGCAGCGTAGGCGGGCGTCAAGGAGTGACGAACACTGAAGCTTTCTTT
-,TRBV5-6,TRBJ2-6,CASSYVSSGANVLTF,TGTGCCAGCAGCTATGTCTCCTCTGGGGCCAACGTCCTGACTTTC
-,TRBV7-2,TRBJ1-5,CASSLGGPQHF,TGTGCCAGCAGCTTAGGAGGGCCCCAGCATTTT
-,TRBV5-6,TRBJ2-7,CASSLPPPSYEQYF,TGTGCCAGCAGCTTGCCCCCTCCTTCCTACGAGCAGTACTTC
TRBD2,TRBV10-3,TRBJ2-1,CAISDSSERGPDEQFF,TGTGCCATCAGTGACTCTTCCGAGCGGGGCCCCGATGAGCAGTTCTTC
-,TRBV5-4,TRBJ1-3,CASSLVSGNTIYF,TGTGCCAGCAGCTTGGTGAGCGGAAACACCATATATTTT
TRBD2,TRBV6-1,TRBJ2-7,CASRRTSGSFDEQYF,TGTGCCAGCAGACGGACTAGCGGGAGTTTTGACGAGCAGTACTTC
-,TRBV6-5,TRBJ2-2,CASGVNTGELFF,TGTGCCAGTGGAGTGAACACCGGGGAGCTGTTTTTT
-,TRBV6-1,TRBJ1-2,CASGREGDYGYTF,TGTGCCAGCGGGCGCGAGGGCGACTATGGCTACACCTTC
TRBD2,TRBV28,TRBJ2-7,CASRIGTSGKTYEQYF,TGTGCCAGCAGAATTGGGACTAGCGGGAAAACCTACGAGCAGTACTTC
TRBD1,TRBV5-1,TRBJ2-3,CASSLGTGRQISTDTQYF,TGCGCCAGCAGCTTGGGGACAGGGCGACAGATCAGCACAGATACGCAGTATTTT